This TCR beta chain was sequenced in a study of cytomegalovirus exposure and HLA in healthy donors. Study observations and caveats: Later on, a genetic analysis was performed. It linked a missense variant in DCLRE1C with V- and J-gene trimming of TCR beta.

Remarks on this clone: What it binds is unknown.

CDR3 length equals 15 residues. V lost 0 bases and J 8 bases, leaving 16 bases between the germline ends. Germline V gives CDR1 MGHRA, CDR2 YSYEKL. The PCR was carried out with 60 Vbeta primers and 13 Jbeta primers. Clones were sequenced by immunoSEQ multiplex PCR, and TCRdb holds only the in-frame ones, with some missing. The table shows about 64,000 clones, with approximately 85% occurring only once. The sample consisted of PBMCs. The V and J genes are TRBV4-1 and TRBJ1-1, with D unclear. The receptor was isolated from a female donor in good health and CMV-seronegative. CDR3 loop: CASSQDRSAGREAFF. The CDR3 DNA reads TGCGCCAGCAGCCAAGATAGAAGCGCGGGGAGGGAAGCTTTCTTT.